The 16 T cell receptor beta chains below were found in one sample sequenced in a study of blood T cell repertoires in COVID-19. The table came from immunoSEQ multiplex PCR; TCRdb's copy has only in-frame clones and leaves some out. The table includes approximately 250,000 clones, around 88% detected once. What was sequenced was peripheral blood. The source of these receptors is a woman of 80 years or more with COVID-19, enrolled during active disease.

The rearrangement joins TRBV18 to TRBJ1-1; 7 positions match TRBD1. Looked up from germline, CDR1 is KGHSH and CDR2 is LQKENI. Trimming removed 4 bases from V and 4 bases from J; junction bases left unmatched: 6. The CDR3 extends over 14 amino acids. The CDR3 bases are TGTGCCAGCTCACGTTTATCAGGGGGCACTGAAGCTTTCTTT. Residues: CASSRLSGGTEAFF.

V gene TRBV6-5 combines with J gene TRBJ2-7; TRBD2 matches 7 bases. CDR3 size: 14 residues. Germline lookup yields CDR1 MNHEY and CDR2 SVGAGI. Trimming at V came to 5 bases and at J to 4 bases, leaving 8 bases not matched to a gene. The CDR3 reads CASSIGGMGYEQYF. CDR3 DNA sequence: TGTGCCAGCAGTATCGGGGGGATGGGATACGAGCAGTACTTC.

As regards this clone: The same CDR3 can be traced to other DNA sequences in this sample. The rearrangement uses TRBV28 and TRBJ1-1, with a weak D call TRBD1 (6 bases). The CDR3 is 13 amino acids. V dropped 5 bases and J dropped 5 bases, with 12 bases sitting between them. CDR1 and CDR2 from the germline V gene are MDHEN and SYDVKM. The CDR3 sequence is CASSKQGRTEAFF. DNA for the CDR3: TGTGCCAGCAGTAAACAGGGTCGGACTGAAGCTTTCTTT.

The rearrangement uses TRBV5-1 and TRBJ2-4, with 9 bases fitting TRBD1. J was trimmed by 2 bases and V by 4 bases; bases with no gene match: 22. This CDR3 comprises 21 residues. The germline V gene has CDR1 SGHRS and CDR2 YFSETQ. The CDR3 DNA is TGCGCCAGCAGCGTCGGGGGATGGGACAGGGCGGTTAGTTTATCCAAAAACATTCAGTACTTC. The encoded protein is CASSVGGWDRAVSLSKNIQYF. Full variable domain (remainder filled in from reference TRBV5-1 and TRBJ2-4): KAGVTQTPRYLIKTRGQQVTLSCSPISGHRSVSWYQQTPGQGLQFLFEYFSETQRNKGNFPGRFSGRQFSNSRSEMNVSTLELGDSALYLCASSVGGWDRAVSLSKNIQYFGAGTRLSVL.

The genes are TRBV5-4 and TRBJ1-4; unclear D gene. CDR3 length: 16 residues. V was shortened by 0 bases and J by 2 bases, with 11 bases between the two germline ends. CDR1 is SGHNT and CDR2 is YYREEE in the germline V gene (reference sequence). This chain's CDR3 is CASSLVRGKTNEKLFF. CDR3 in DNA: TGTGCCAGCAGCTTGGTGCGAGGGAAGACTAATGAAAAACTGTTTTTT.

The chain has TRBV5-1 and TRBJ2-5; 7 bases map to TRBD2. V shed 0 bases, J shed 7 bases, and the junction held 6 bases outside the gene matches. The CDR3 loop spans 14 amino acids. Germline CDR1 reads SGHRS; CDR2 reads YFSETQ. The DNA of the CDR3 is TGCGCCAGCAGCTTGGAGCGGGGTCAGGGGACCCAGTACTTC. This gives the protein CASSLERGQGTQYF.

The V gene is TRBV11-2, the J gene TRBJ1-3, with D perhaps matching TRBD1 (6 bases). Germline CDR1 SGHAT, CDR2 FQNNGV. Trimming took 3 bases from V and 3 from J, leaving 15 bases between them. CDR3 length: 16 residues. The CDR3 nucleotides read TGTGCCAGCAGCTTTGGAGGGGGGGGATTTGGAAACACCATATATTTT. Residues: CASSFGGGGFGNTIYF.

The chain joins TRBV4-1 to TRBJ2-5, with 8 nucleotides matching TRBD2. V dropped 4 bases and J dropped 2; count of bases not matched to a gene: 6. Germline V CDR1 and CDR2: MGHRA, YSYEKL. The CDR3 runs 15 residues. The CDR3 DNA is TGCGCCAGCAGCCCACGGGAGGGCGGGCAAGAGACCCAGTACTTC. It encodes CASSPREGGQETQYF.

The V gene is TRBV5-1, the J gene TRBJ1-6; D may be TRBD1 (5 bases). V gave up 4 bases and J gave up 10 bases, with 18 bases separating them. Germline V gene lookup returns CDR1 SGHRS and CDR2 YFSETQ. The CDR3 runs 15 residues. The CDR3 protein is CASSPEDGGGSPLHF. Here the CDR3 DNA reads TGCGCCAGCAGCCCAGAGGACGGCGGGGGATCACCCCTCCACTTT.

The chain couples TRBV29-1 to TRBJ1-1; possible D gene TRBD1, 6 bases. V was pared by 3 bases and J by 0 bases, with 8 bases between. This CDR3 comprises 13 residues. Germline V CDR1 and CDR2: SQVTM, ANQGSEA. The CDR3 nucleotides read TGCAGCGTTGAGACAGGTATGAACACTGAAGCTTTCTTT. Protein sequence: CSVETGMNTEAFF.

V usage is TRBV19 and J usage is TRBJ2-4; no reliable D call. CDR3 length: 13 residues. Germline CDR1 is LNHDA and CDR2 is SQIVND (reference sequence). Trimming removed 0 bases at V and 4 bases at J, with 4 bases between. In DNA form, the CDR3 reads TGTGCCAGTAGTATAGACAGAAAAAACATTCAGTACTTC. This gives the protein CASSIDRKNIQYF.

The rearrangement joins TRBV28 to TRBJ2-3; D may be TRBD2 (6 bases). The CDR3 has 15 amino acids. Germline V gives CDR1 MDHEN, CDR2 SYDVKM. V was clipped by 5 bases and J by 1 base, with 13 bases between them. CDR3 region: CASSADSGGTDTQYF. The DNA of the CDR3 is TGTGCCAGCAGTGCCGACTCGGGGGGCACAGATACGCAGTATTTT. Combining the CDR3 with reference TRBV28 and TRBJ2-3 gives the whole variable domain DVKVTQSSRYLVKRTGEKVFLECVQDMDHENMFWYRQDPGLGLRLIYFSYDVKMKEKGDIPEGYSVSREKKERFSLILESASTNQTSMYLCASSADSGGTDTQYFGPGTRLTVL.

The CDR3 reads CAIGGSTGPNQPQHF. In DNA form, the CDR3 reads TGTGCCATCGGAGGCTCAACAGGGCCCAATCAGCCCCAGCATTTT. The V and J genes are TRBV10-3 and TRBJ1-5; tentative D call: TRBD1 (6 bases). The germline V gene has CDR1 ENHRY and CDR2 SYGVKD. CDR3 length: 15 residues. Trimming shortened V by 8 bases and J by 3 bases, and 17 bases separated the two germline ends.

The V call is TRBV19, the J call TRBJ1-2; 11 bases are a match to TRBD1. The germline CDR1 and CDR2 sequences are LNHDA and SQIVND (reference sequence). The trim removed 5 bases at V and 2 bases at J, leaving 4 bases unmatched. The CDR3 consists of 15 residues. The CDR3 nucleotides are TGTGCCAGTAGTCCAAGGGACAGGGGGAACTATGGCTACACCTTC. Protein: CASSPRDRGNYGYTF.

This chain uses TRBV3-1 (or the pseudogene TRBV3-2) with TRBJ2-2; no reliable D call. This CDR3 comprises 14 residues. The V gene's germline CDR1 is LGHDT and CDR2 YNNKEL (reference sequence). V lost 4 bases and J 8 bases, leaving 14 bases between the germline ends. The CDR3 here is CASSPYPQPGELFF. The CDR3 nucleotides are TGTGCCAGCAGCCCCTATCCACAGCCTGGGGAGCTGTTTTTT.

The chain carries TRBV25-1 and TRBJ1-1, with TRBD1 matching over 8 bases. Unmatched junction bases numbered 7, after V lost 7 bases and J lost 6 bases. Germline CDR1 is MGHDK and CDR2 is SYGVNS. The length of the CDR3 is 13 residues. CDR3 bases: TGTGCCAGCATAGGACAGGGCTGGGCTGAAGCTTTCTTT. Protein product: CASIGQGWAEAFF.